The clone carrying this T cell receptor beta chain was seen a few times. An end of the junction does not agree with germline; a read error may underlie this. This record comes from a study of CD8+ T cells in alopecia areata. Germline-derived CDR1 and CDR2 are SSHAT and FNYEAQ (reference sequence). This CDR3 region has 15 residues. RNA extraction was followed by reverse transcription into cDNA, which acted as the sequencing template. Clones were read by immunoSEQ multiplex PCR, and TCRdb kept only the in-frame ones, dropping some. The repertoire includes a few hundred thousand clones, 60% of them detected once, and roughly 0.93% sits in the top ten. The treatment here: oral pan-JAK inhibitor, 5-10 mg twice daily.

The specimen was CD4+ T cells sorted from blood, collected at roughly week 52, from a patient treated with tofacitinib. The chain couples TRBV7-7 to TRBJ2-5, with D possibly TRBD2 on 6 matching bases. The receptor was isolated from a human donor with alopecia areata. CDR3 amino acids: CASSSMGLLQETQYF. In DNA, the CDR3 is TGTGCTAGCAGCTCAATGGGACTTCTTCAAGAGACCCAGTACTTC.